This T cell receptor (beta chain) was documented in a study of radiotherapy plus CTLA-4 blockade in lung cancer. Study-wide context: Objective response rate was roughly 19%; disease control rate, around 30%.

The germline V gene encodes CDR1 SGHDN and CDR2 FVKESK. Trimming removed 4 bases from V and 5 bases from J; junction bases left unmatched: 10. CDR3 length: 15 residues. Study results and limitations: Response, reportedly, was best predicted by interferon-beta along with early blood T cell clone dynamics. TCR clones originating in tumors grew in number in blood after radiotherapy plus ipilimumab.

About this clone itself: Its target is unknown.

With ipilimumab providing CTLA-4 blockade, focal radiation was administered to patients who had chemo-refractory metastatic non-small-cell lung cancer. TCRdb's copy holds only in-frame clones and misses some; the assay was immunoSEQ multiplex PCR. The repertoire holds around 99,000 clones, with roughly 88% as singletons. This TCR was recovered from a human donor with non-small cell lung cancer that progressed on radiotherapy plus ipilimumab. The rearrangement joins TRBV14 to TRBJ2-7, with 8 bases lining up with TRBD2. Sequencing used peripheral blood, obtained from a patient treated with radiotherapy plus ipilimumab. For the CDR3, the DNA is TGTGCCAGCAGCCTAACTAGCGGCCCGACGGACGAGCAGTACTTC. Protein sequence: CASSLTSGPTDEQYF.